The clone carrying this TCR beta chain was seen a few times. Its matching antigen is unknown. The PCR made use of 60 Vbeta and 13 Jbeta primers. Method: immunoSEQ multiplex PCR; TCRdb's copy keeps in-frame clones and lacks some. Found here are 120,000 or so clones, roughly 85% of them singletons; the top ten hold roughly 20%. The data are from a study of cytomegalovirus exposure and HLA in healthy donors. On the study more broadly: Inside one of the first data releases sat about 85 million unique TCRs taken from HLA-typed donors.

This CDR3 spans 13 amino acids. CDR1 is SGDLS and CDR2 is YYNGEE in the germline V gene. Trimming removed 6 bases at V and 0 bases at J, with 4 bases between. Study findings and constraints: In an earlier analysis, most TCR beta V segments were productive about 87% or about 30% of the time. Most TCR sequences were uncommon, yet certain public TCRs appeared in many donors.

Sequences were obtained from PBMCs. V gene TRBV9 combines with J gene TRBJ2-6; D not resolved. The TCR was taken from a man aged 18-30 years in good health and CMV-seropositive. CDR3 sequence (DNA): TGTGCCAGCACCCTCTCTGGGGCCAACGTCCTGACTTTC. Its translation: CASTLSGANVLTF.